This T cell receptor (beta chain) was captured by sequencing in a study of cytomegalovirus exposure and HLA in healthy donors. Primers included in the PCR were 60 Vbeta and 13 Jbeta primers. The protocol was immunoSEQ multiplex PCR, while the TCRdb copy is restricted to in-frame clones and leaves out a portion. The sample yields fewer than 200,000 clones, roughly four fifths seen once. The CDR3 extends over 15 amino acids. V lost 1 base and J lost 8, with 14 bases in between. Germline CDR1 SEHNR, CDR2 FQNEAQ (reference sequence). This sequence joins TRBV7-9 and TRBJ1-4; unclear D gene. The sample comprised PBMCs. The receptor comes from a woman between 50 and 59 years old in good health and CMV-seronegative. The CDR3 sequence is CASSLVLGASEKLFF. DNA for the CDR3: TGTGCCAGCAGCTTAGTACTCGGAGCATCGGAAAAACTGTTTTTT.